A selection of T cell receptor beta chains follows, all from one sample in a study of radiation and T cells in renal cell carcinoma. The data were produced by immunoSEQ multiplex PCR, yet TCRdb's version contains in-frame clones alone and is incomplete. The sample consists of more than 15,000 clones, about 60% of them appearing once. Source: tumor tissue, taken from a patient whose treatment was nephrectomy without radiotherapy. The origin of the receptors is a man aged 45-60 years with renal cell carcinoma. CDR3s include the opening cysteine and the closing phenylalanine or tryptophan. A D gene is named only where the DNA matches it firmly. The size field is filled for only some rows; it gives once, few, many or a size class.

J gene: TRBJ1-2; V gene: TRBV6-1; clone size: -; D gene: TRBD1; CDR3 protein: CASSSRTGGIYGYTF; CDR3 DNA: TGTGCCAGCAGTTCCCGGACAGGGGGCATCTATGGCTACACCTTC
J gene: TRBJ2-1; V gene: TRBV10-3; clone size: once; D gene: -; CDR3 protein: CAISDFGDPGPSVMQFF; CDR3 DNA: TGTGCCATCAGTGATTTTGGGGATCCGGGACCCAGTGTTATGCAGTTCTTC
J gene: TRBJ2-3; V gene: TRBV5-6; clone size: -; D gene: TRBD2; CDR3 protein: CASSLGREGPPPDTQYF; CDR3 DNA: TGTGCCAGCAGCTTGGGGCGGGAGGGCCCCCCCCCAGATACGCAGTATTTT
J gene: TRBJ2-5; V gene: TRBV11-3; clone size: -; D gene: -; CDR3 protein: CASSLGSAGAQETQYF; CDR3 DNA: TGTGCCAGCAGCTTAGGGAGCGCCGGAGCCCAAGAGACCCAGTACTTC
J gene: TRBJ2-7; V gene: TRBV4-2; clone size: -; D gene: TRBD2; CDR3 protein: CASSQDLASGGDFSYEQYF; CDR3 DNA: TGTGCCAGCAGCCAAGATCTGGCTAGCGGGGGAGACTTCTCCTACGAGCAGTACTTC
J gene: TRBJ2-5; V gene: TRBV5-1; clone size: -; D gene: -; CDR3 protein: CASRDRSQETQYF; CDR3 DNA: TGCGCCAGCAGGGACAGATCCCAAGAGACCCAGTACTTC
J gene: TRBJ1-5; V gene: TRBV7-9; clone size: -; D gene: TRBD1; CDR3 protein: CASSLGQGATFSNQPQHF; CDR3 DNA: TGTGCCAGCAGCCTTGGACAGGGGGCCACTTTTAGCAATCAGCCCCAGCATTTT
J gene: TRBJ2-7; V gene: TRBV7-2; clone size: -; D gene: -; CDR3 protein: CASSFHYEQYF; CDR3 DNA: TGTGCCAGCAGCTTTCACTACGAGCAGTACTTC
J gene: TRBJ1-1; V gene: TRBV7-9; clone size: many; D gene: -; CDR3 protein: CASSLDMNTEAFF; CDR3 DNA: TGTGCCAGCAGCTTGGACATGAACACTGAAGCTTTCTTT
J gene: TRBJ2-2; V gene: TRBV6-5; clone size: -; D gene: -; CDR3 protein: CASKLSTNTGELFF; CDR3 DNA: TGTGCCAGCAAGCTCTCGACGAACACCGGGGAGCTGTTTTTT
J gene: TRBJ2-7; V gene: TRBV7-3; clone size: medium-sized; D gene: TRBD2; CDR3 protein: CASSLQAGTVYEQYF; CDR3 DNA: TGTGCCAGCAGCTTACAAGCGGGAACTGTCTACGAGCAGTACTTC
J gene: TRBJ1-2; V gene: TRBV29-1; clone size: -; D gene: -; CDR3 protein: CSVGSLAGTHLMGYTF; CDR3 DNA: TGCAGCGTAGGGAGTCTGGCCGGGACCCACCTAATGGGCTACACCTTC
J gene: TRBJ2-7; V gene: TRBV29-1; clone size: -; D gene: -; CDR3 protein: CSVEVRGGTYEQYF; CDR3 DNA: TGCAGCGTTGAGGTCAGGGGGGGGACCTACGAGCAGTACTTC
J gene: TRBJ1-2; V gene: TRBV28; clone size: -; D gene: -; CDR3 protein: CASSRTGYGYTF; CDR3 DNA: TGTGCCAGCAGCAGGACCGGATATGGCTACACCTTC
J gene: TRBJ1-2; V gene: TRBV4-3; clone size: -; D gene: TRBD1; CDR3 protein: CASSPGTGTANYGYTF; CDR3 DNA: TGCGCCAGCAGTCCTGGGACAGGGACCGCTAACTATGGCTACACCTTC
J gene: TRBJ1-1; V gene: TRBV7-2; clone size: -; D gene: -; CDR3 protein: CASSLARVNTEAFF; CDR3 DNA: TGTGCCAGCAGCTTAGCCCGGGTAAACACTGAAGCTTTCTTT
J gene: TRBJ2-5; V gene: TRBV7-9; clone size: -; D gene: -; CDR3 protein: CASSLETRPDF; CDR3 DNA: TGTGCCAGCAGCTTAGAGACTCGCCCGGACTTC
J gene: TRBJ1-3; V gene: TRBV5-4; clone size: -; D gene: -; CDR3 protein: CASSVDSISGNTIYF; CDR3 DNA: TGTGCCAGCAGCGTGGACAGTATCTCTGGAAACACCATATATTTT
J gene: TRBJ2-1; V gene: TRBV5-1; clone size: -; D gene: -; CDR3 protein: CASSLASYGASYNEQFF; CDR3 DNA: TGCGCCAGCAGCTTGGCCTCGTACGGGGCTTCCTACAATGAGCAGTTCTTC
J gene: TRBJ1-1; V gene: TRBV6-5; clone size: -; D gene: -; CDR3 protein: CASSYQGMNTEAFF; CDR3 DNA: TGTGCCAGCAGTTACCAGGGAATGAACACTGAAGCTTTCTTT
J gene: TRBJ2-1; V gene: TRBV5-4; clone size: -; D gene: TRBD2; CDR3 protein: CASSPGLAGRTEQFF; CDR3 DNA: TGTGCCAGCAGCCCCGGACTAGCGGGAAGAACTGAGCAGTTCTTC
J gene: TRBJ2-7; V gene: TRBV29-1; clone size: -; D gene: -; CDR3 protein: CSVEEGKEQYF; CDR3 DNA: TGCAGCGTTGAAGAGGGGAAGGAGCAGTACTTC
J gene: TRBJ2-2; V gene: TRBV7-9; clone size: -; D gene: -; CDR3 protein: CASSPARAGPGMAGELFF; CDR3 DNA: TGTGCCAGCAGCCCTGCCCGTGCTGGGCCAGGGATGGCCGGGGAGCTGTTTTTT
J gene: TRBJ1-2; V gene: TRBV10-3; clone size: -; D gene: -; CDR3 protein: CAINQGYGYTF; CDR3 DNA: TGTGCCATCAACCAGGGGTACGGCTACACCTTC
J gene: TRBJ1-2; V gene: TRBV11-2; clone size: -; D gene: -; CDR3 protein: CASRFVGYTF; CDR3 DNA: TGTGCCAGCAGGTTCGTCGGCTACACCTTC
J gene: TRBJ1-1; V gene: TRBV9; clone size: few; D gene: -; CDR3 protein: CASSPRQSGEAFF; CDR3 DNA: TGTGCCAGCAGCCCTAGACAGTCCGGTGAAGCTTTCTTT
J gene: TRBJ2-1; V gene: TRBV5-8; clone size: -; D gene: TRBD1; CDR3 protein: CASSLTGTGGDEQFF; CDR3 DNA: TGTGCCAGCAGCTTGACCGGGACAGGGGGCGATGAGCAGTTCTTC
J gene: TRBJ1-2; V gene: TRBV5-1; clone size: -; D gene: -; CDR3 protein: CASSLFGQGGYGYTF; CDR3 DNA: TGCGCCAGCAGCTTGTTCGGGCAGGGTGGCTATGGCTACACCTTC
J gene: TRBJ2-7; V gene: TRBV11-2; clone size: -; D gene: -; CDR3 protein: CASSLRGKYGEQYF; CDR3 DNA: TGTGCCAGCAGCTTAAGGGGGAAGTATGGCGAGCAGTACTTC
J gene: TRBJ1-1; V gene: TRBV13; clone size: -; D gene: -; CDR3 protein: CASSFSPDRYTEAFF; CDR3 DNA: TGTGCCAGCAGCTTCTCTCCGGATAGGTACACTGAAGCTTTCTTT
J gene: TRBJ1-1; V gene: TRBV5-1; clone size: -; D gene: TRBD1; CDR3 protein: CASSSGNRGKNTEAFF; CDR3 DNA: TGCGCCAGCAGCTCTGGAAACAGGGGAAAGAACACTGAAGCTTTCTTT
J gene: TRBJ1-1; V gene: TRBV9; clone size: few; D gene: -; CDR3 protein: CASSYTANTEAFF; CDR3 DNA: TGTGCCAGCAGCTACACAGCGAACACTGAAGCTTTCTTT
J gene: TRBJ1-1; V gene: TRBV18; clone size: -; D gene: -; CDR3 protein: CASSGPSGRNTEAFF; CDR3 DNA: TGTGCCAGCTCAGGCCCCTCTGGTCGAAACACTGAAGCTTTCTTT
J gene: TRBJ2-1; V gene: TRBV15; clone size: -; D gene: TRBD2; CDR3 protein: CATSRDGGVWSEQFF; CDR3 DNA: TGTGCCACCAGCAGAGATGGGGGGGTGTGGTCTGAGCAGTTCTTC
J gene: TRBJ1-6; V gene: TRBV7-6; clone size: -; D gene: -; CDR3 protein: CASSLDQGVENSPLHF; CDR3 DNA: TGTGCCAGCAGCTTAGACCAGGGCGTCGAAAATTCACCCCTCCACTTT
J gene: TRBJ2-1; V gene: TRBV6-1; clone size: -; D gene: TRBD2; CDR3 protein: CASSPAGGNNEQFF; CDR3 DNA: TGTGCCAGCAGCCCAGCGGGGGGTAACAATGAGCAGTTCTTC
J gene: TRBJ1-2; V gene: TRBV2; clone size: once; D gene: -; CDR3 protein: CASSEGLSFAYGYTF; CDR3 DNA: TGTGCCAGCAGTGAGGGTTTATCGTTTGCCTATGGCTACACCTTC
J gene: TRBJ2-1; V gene: TRBV27; clone size: many; D gene: TRBD1; CDR3 protein: CASNWGQGAGVEQFF; CDR3 DNA: TGTGCCAGCAACTGGGGACAGGGTGCAGGTGTTGAGCAGTTCTTC
J gene: TRBJ1-5; V gene: TRBV7-2; clone size: -; D gene: -; CDR3 protein: CASSLEYGGGNQPQHF; CDR3 DNA: TGTGCCAGCAGCTTAGAATATGGGGGTGGCAATCAGCCCCAGCATTTT
J gene: TRBJ2-7; V gene: TRBV7-2; clone size: few; D gene: -; CDR3 protein: CASSPLGGIDEQYF; CDR3 DNA: TGTGCCAGCAGCCCCCTTGGGGGGATCGACGAGCAGTACTTC